This T cell receptor (beta chain) was retrieved from a study of blood T cell repertoires in COVID-19. This clone was seen once. Germline-derived CDR1 and CDR2 are LNHDA and SQIVND (reference sequence). This CDR3 is 13 amino acids long. V shed 6 bases and J 4 bases; nucleotides not matched to a gene: 3. TCRdb's copy holds only in-frame clones and misses some; the assay was immunoSEQ multiplex PCR. The data contain tens of thousands of clones, around nine tenths of them seen just once; the ten biggest clones take up approximately 15%. The sequencing input was peripheral blood. The origin of this receptor is a man in his fifties or sixties with active or convalescent COVID-19. The rearrangement links TRBV19 to TRBJ1-3; 7 bases match TRBD1. In DNA form, the CDR3 reads TGTGCCAGTAGCACGGACAGGGGAAACACCATATATTTT. Translation: CASSTDRGNTIYF.